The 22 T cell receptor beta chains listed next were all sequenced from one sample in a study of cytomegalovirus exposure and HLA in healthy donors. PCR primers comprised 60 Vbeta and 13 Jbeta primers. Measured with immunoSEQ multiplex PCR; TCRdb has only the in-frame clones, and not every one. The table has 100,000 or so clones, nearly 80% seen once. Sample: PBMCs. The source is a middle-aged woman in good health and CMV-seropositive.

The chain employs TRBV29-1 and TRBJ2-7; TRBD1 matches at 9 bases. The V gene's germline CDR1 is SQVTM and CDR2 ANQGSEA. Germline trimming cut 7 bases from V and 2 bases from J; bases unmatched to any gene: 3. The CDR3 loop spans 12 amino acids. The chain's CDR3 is CSGGQGTYEQYF. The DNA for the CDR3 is TGCAGCGGGGGACAGGGTACCTACGAGCAGTACTTC.

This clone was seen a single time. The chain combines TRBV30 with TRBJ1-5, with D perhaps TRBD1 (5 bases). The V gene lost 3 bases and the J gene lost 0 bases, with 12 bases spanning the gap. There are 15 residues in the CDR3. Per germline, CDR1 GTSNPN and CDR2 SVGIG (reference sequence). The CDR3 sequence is CAWRDWTNSNQPQHF. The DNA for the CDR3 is TGTGCCTGGAGAGATTGGACAAATAGCAATCAGCCCCAGCATTTT.

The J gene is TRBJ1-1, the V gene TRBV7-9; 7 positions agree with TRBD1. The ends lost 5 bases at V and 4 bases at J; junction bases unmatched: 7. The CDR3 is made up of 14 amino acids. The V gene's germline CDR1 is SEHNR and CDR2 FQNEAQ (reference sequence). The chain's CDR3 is CASSPETGFTEAFF. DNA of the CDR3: TGTGCCAGCAGCCCAGAGACAGGGTTCACTGAAGCTTTCTTT.

CDR3 in DNA: TGTGCCAGCAGTTTATCTTTTGCCCCGGGAGGGGTGGGCTATGGCTACACCTTC. It codes for CASSLSFAPGGVGYGYTF. The chain employs TRBV27 and TRBJ1-2; TRBD1 is a possible D gene (5 bases). Deletions cut 0 bases from V and 4 bases from J, with 21 bases between. There are 18 residues in the CDR3. Germline V lookup: CDR1 MNHEY, CDR2 SMNVEV (reference sequence).

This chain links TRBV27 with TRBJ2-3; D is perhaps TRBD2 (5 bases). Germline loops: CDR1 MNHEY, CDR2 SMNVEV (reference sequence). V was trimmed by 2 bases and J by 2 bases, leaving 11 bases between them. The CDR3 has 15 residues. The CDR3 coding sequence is TGTGCCAGCAGTTTAGGGAAACGGGACACAGATACGCAGTATTTT. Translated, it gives CASSLGKRDTDTQYF.

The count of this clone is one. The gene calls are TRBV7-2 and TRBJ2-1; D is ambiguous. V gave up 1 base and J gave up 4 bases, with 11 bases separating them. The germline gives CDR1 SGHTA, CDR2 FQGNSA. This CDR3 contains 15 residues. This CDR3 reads CASSLVSVSYNEQFF. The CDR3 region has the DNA TGTGCCAGCAGCTTAGTATCGGTGTCTTACAATGAGCAGTTCTTC.

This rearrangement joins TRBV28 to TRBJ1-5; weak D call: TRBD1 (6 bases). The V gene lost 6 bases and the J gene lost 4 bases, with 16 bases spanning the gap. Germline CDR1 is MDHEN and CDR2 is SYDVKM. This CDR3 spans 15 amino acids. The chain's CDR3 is CASSPTGAPNQPQHF. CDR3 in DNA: TGTGCCAGCAGCCCGACAGGTGCTCCTAATCAGCCCCAGCATTTT.

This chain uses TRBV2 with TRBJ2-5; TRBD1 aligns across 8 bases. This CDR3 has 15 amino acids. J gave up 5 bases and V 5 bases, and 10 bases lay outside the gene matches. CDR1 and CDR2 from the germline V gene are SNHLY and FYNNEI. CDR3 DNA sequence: TGTGCCAGCAGTTTAGACCTGGGACAGGAGGAGACCCAGTACTTC. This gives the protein CASSLDLGQEETQYF.

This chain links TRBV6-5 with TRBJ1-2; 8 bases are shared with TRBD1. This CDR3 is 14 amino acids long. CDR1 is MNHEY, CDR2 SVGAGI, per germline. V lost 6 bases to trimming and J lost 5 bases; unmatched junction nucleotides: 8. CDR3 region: CASSPHRTGYGYTF. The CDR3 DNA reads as TGTGCCAGCAGCCCCCATCGGACAGGGTATGGCTACACCTTC.

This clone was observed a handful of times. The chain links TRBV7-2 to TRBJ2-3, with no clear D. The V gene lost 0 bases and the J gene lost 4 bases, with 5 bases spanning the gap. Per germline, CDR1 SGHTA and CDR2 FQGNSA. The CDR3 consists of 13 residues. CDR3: CASSLAPADTQYF. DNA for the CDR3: TGTGCCAGCAGCTTAGCCCCTGCAGATACGCAGTATTTT.

The CDR3 is CASSFGGATQYF. CDR3 coding DNA: TGCGCCAGCAGCTTCGGGGGGGCGACGCAGTATTTT. The rearrangement joins TRBV5-1 to TRBJ2-3, with 8 bases lining up with TRBD2. V was pared by 2 bases and J by 9 bases, with 2 bases of the junction left unmatched. CDR1 is SGHRS, CDR2 YFSETQ, per germline. The CDR3 consists of 12 residues. The full variable domain, with the rest looked up from reference TRBV5-1 and TRBJ2-3, is KAGVTQTPRYLIKTRGQQVTLSCSPISGHRSVSWYQQTPGQGLQFLFEYFSETQRNKGNFPGRFSGRQFSNSRSEMNVSTLELGDSALYLCASSFGGATQYFGPGTRLTVL.

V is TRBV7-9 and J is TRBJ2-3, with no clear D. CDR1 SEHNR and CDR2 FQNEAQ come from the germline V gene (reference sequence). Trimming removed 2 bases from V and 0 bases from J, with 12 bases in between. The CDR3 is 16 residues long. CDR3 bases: TGTGCCAGCAGCTTATCTCAGTTTGCTAGCACAGATACGCAGTATTTT. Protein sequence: CASSLSQFASTDTQYF.

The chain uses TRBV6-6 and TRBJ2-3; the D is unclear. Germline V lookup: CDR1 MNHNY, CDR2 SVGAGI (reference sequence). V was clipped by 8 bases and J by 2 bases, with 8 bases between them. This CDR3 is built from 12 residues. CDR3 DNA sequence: TGTGCCAGCGAGGCGTACACAGATACGCAGTATTTT. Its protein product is CASEAYTDTQYF.

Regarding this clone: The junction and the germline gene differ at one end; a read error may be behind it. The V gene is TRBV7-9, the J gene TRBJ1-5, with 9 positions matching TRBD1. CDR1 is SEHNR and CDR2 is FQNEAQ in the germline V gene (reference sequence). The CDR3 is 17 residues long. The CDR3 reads CSSSPGQGGRGNQPQHF. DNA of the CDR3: TGTTCCAGCAGCCCGGGACAGGGTGGTAGGGGCAATCAGCCCCAGCATTTT.

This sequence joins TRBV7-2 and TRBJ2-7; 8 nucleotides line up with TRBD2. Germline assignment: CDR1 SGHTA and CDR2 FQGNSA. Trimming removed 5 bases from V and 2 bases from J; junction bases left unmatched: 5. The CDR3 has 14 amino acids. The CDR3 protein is CASSPVSGAYEQYF. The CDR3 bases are TGTGCCAGCAGCCCGGTTAGCGGGGCCTACGAGCAGTACTTC.

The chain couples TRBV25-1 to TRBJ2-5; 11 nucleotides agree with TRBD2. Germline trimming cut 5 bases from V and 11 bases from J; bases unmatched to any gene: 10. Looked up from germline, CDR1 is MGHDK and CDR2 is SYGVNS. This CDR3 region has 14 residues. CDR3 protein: CASSPLAGGPRQYF. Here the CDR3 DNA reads TGTGCCAGCAGTCCCCTAGCGGGAGGCCCCCGGCAGTACTTC.

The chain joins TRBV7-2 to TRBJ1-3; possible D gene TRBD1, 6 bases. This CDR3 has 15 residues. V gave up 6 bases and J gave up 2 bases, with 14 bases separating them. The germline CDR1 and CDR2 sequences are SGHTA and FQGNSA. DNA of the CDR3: TGTGCCAGCAGTACAGGGCCAGTCGCTGGAAACACCATATATTTT. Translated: CASSTGPVAGNTIYF.

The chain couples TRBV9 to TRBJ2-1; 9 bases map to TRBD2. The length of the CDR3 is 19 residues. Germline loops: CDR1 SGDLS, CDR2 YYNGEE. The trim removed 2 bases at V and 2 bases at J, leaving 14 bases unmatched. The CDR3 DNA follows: TGTGCCAGCAGCGTCCAACCCATGACTAGCGGAGGACCCTACAATGAGCAGTTCTTC. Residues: CASSVQPMTSGGPYNEQFF. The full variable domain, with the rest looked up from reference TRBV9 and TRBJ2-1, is DSGVTQTPKHLITATGQRVTLRCSPRSGDLSVYWYQQSLDQGLQFLIQYYNGEERAKGNILERFSAQQFPDLHSELNLSSLELGDSALYFCASSVQPMTSGGPYNEQFFGPGTRLTVL.

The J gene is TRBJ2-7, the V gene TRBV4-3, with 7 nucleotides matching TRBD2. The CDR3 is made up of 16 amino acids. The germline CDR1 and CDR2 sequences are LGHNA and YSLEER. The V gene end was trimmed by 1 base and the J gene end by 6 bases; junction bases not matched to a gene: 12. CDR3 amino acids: CASSQVRTGTGGEQYF. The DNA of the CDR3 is TGCGCCAGCAGCCAAGTGAGGACGGGGACGGGGGGCGAGCAGTACTTC.

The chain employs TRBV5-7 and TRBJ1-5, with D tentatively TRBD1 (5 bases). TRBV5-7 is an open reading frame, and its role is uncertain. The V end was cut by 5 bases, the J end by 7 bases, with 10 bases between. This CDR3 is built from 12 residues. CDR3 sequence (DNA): TGTGCCAGCAGACCAGGGAAGCAGCCCCAGCATTTT. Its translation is CASRPGKQPQHF.

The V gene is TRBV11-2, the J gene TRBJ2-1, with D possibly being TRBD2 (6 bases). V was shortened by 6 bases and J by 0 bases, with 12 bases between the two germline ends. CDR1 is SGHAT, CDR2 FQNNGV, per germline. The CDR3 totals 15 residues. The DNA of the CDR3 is TGTGCCAGCAGTAATGCGGGGTTCTCCTACAATGAGCAGTTCTTC. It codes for CASSNAGFSYNEQFF.

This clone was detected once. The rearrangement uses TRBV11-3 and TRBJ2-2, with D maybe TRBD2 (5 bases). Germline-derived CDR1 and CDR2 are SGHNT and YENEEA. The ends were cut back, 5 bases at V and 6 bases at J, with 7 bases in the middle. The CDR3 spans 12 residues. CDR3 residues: CASSPGSGELFF. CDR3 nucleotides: TGTGCCAGCAGCCCGGGGTCCGGGGAGCTGTTTTTT.